These T cell receptor beta chains were read from a single sample in a study of blood T cell repertoires in COVID-19. The protocol was immunoSEQ multiplex PCR, while the TCRdb copy is restricted to in-frame clones and leaves out a portion. This table holds roughly 400,000 clones, about 83% found once. Sequencing was carried out using PBMCs or T cells enriched from blood (not recorded which). These receptors were collected from a woman aged 45-65 years who had recovered from COVID-19. CDR3s include the opening cysteine and the closing phenylalanine or tryptophan. The D gene is left open where the match is weak. Clone size is not always given. Where it is, it says once, few, many or a class for expanded clones.

j_call	d_call	clone_size	v_call	cdr3_nt	cdr3_aa
TRBJ1-2	TRBD1	.	TRBV27	TGTGCCAGCAGCCCGACAGGGGGGTATGGCTACACCTTC	CASSPTGGYGYTF
TRBJ1-3	.	.	TRBV5-6	TGTGCCAGCAGCCCGAGGGGACTGAGCTCTGGAAACACCATATATTTT	CASSPRGLSSGNTIYF
TRBJ1-4	.	.	TRBV4-2	TGTGCCAGCAGTGAATCGGCCCTAGATAATGAAAAACTGTTTTTT	CASSESALDNEKLFF
TRBJ1-2	TRBD1	.	TRBV5-5	TGTGCCAGCAGGACAGGGATAGGTGGCTACACCTTC	CASRTGIGGYTF
TRBJ1-2	.	.	TRBV29-1	TGCAGCGTTTTGGGTCGGAAGCCGACTTATGGCTACACCTTC	CSVLGRKPTYGYTF
TRBJ1-6	.	.	TRBV7-9	TGTGCCAGCAGTTCGGGGGGGGCTGGGAATTCACCCCTCCACTTT	CASSSGGAGNSPLHF
TRBJ1-4	.	once	TRBV5-4	TGTGCCAGCAGCGCCTCACTGGGAGGTAATGAAAAACTGTTTTTT	CASSASLGGNEKLFF
TRBJ2-5	TRBD2	once	TRBV10-1	TGCGCCAGCAGGAGATCCGGGACTAGCGGGGCTCAAGAGACCCAGTACTTC	CASRRSGTSGAQETQYF
TRBJ2-2	TRBD2	once	TRBV2	TGTGCCAGCAGCTACGAGCGGGGGAGTGTGGGCGGGGAGCTGTTTTTT	CASSYERGSVGGELFF
TRBJ1-5	.	.	TRBV5-1	TGCGCCAGCAGCTTGGACAGCAGCAATCAGCCCCAGCATTTT	CASSLDSSNQPQHF
TRBJ2-1	TRBD2	.	TRBV7-6	TGTGCCAGCAGCCGACTAGCGGGGGGGAACAATGAGCAGTTCTTC	CASSRLAGGNNEQFF
TRBJ1-5	TRBD1	.	TRBV6-5	TGTGCCGGGGGGACAGGGGACCAGCCCCAGCATTTT	CAGGTGDQPQHF
TRBJ2-3	.	.	TRBV5-4	TGTGCCAGCCCTGCGGGGTATAGCACAGATACGCAGTATTTT	CASPAGYSTDTQYF
TRBJ2-1	TRBD2	.	TRBV7-2	TGTGCCAGCAGCTTAGCGATAACTAGCGGGGGGAGGAATGAGCAGTTCTTC	CASSLAITSGGRNEQFF
TRBJ1-6	.	.	TRBV6-5	TGTGCCAGCAGTTACTCCCAGGGAGGCAATTCACCCCTCCACTTT	CASSYSQGGNSPLHF
TRBJ2-3	TRBD2	.	TRBV4-2	TGTGCCAGCAGCCTCACCGCAGGAAGCGGGGGTGATACGCAGTATTTT	CASSLTAGSGGDTQYF
TRBJ2-3	TRBD1	once	TRBV5-1	TGCGCCAGCAGCTCCGGACAGGGTCCCACAGATACGCAGTATTTT	CASSSGQGPTDTQYF
TRBJ2-3	.	.	TRBV28	TGTGCCAGCAGTACATCCGGGTTCTTTAGCACAGATACGCAGTATTTT	CASSTSGFFSTDTQYF
TRBJ2-2	.	.	TRBV4-3	TGCGCCAGCAGCCAAGATCCCAGGGGTACCATCGGGGAGCTGTTTTTT	CASSQDPRGTIGELFF
TRBJ2-3	TRBD2	.	TRBV6-4	TGTGCCAGCAGTGACCGGGGGGGGACAGATACGCAGTATTTT	CASSDRGGTDTQYF